Following are 28 T cell receptor beta chains from one sample sequenced in a study of T-cell reconstitution after alpha-beta-depleted transplantation in children. A TCRbeta library incorporating unique molecular identifiers was prepared. TCRdb called the PCR reads again in MiXCR, with one record for every CDR3 protein. The repertoire holds 250,000 to 350,000 distinct CDR3 sequences, with about 10% as singletons. The specimen was PBMCs from the stem cell graft donor, collected from the stem cell graft. The source of these receptors is a human donor who donated a stem cell graft to a child with SCID.

V is TRBV11-2 and J is TRBJ1-1; perhaps TRBD1 as D (5 bases). Germline assignment: CDR1 SGHAT and CDR2 FQNNGV. The CDR3 contains 14 residues. Deletions cut 5 bases from V and 0 bases from J, with 10 bases between. The CDR3 nucleotides are TGTGCCAGCAGCCCAATGGGGGTGAACACTGAAGCTTTCTTT. Translated, it gives CASSPMGVNTEAFF. The full variable domain, in which reference TRBV11-2 and TRBJ1-1 provide the parts outside the CDR3, is EAGVAQSPRYKIIEKRQSVAFWCNPISGHATLYWYQQILGQGPKLLIQFQNNGVVDDSQLPKDRFSAERLKGVDSTLKIQPAKLEDSAVYLCASSPMGVNTEAFFGQGTRLTVV.

The CDR3 spells CASSNGTGGYTDTQYF. The DNA for the CDR3 is TGTGCCAGCAGTAACGGGACAGGGGGCTACACAGATACGCAGTATTTT. The rearrangement joins TRBV27 to TRBJ2-3, with 12 bases matching TRBD1. CDR1 and CDR2 from the germline V gene are MNHEY and SMNVEV (reference sequence). This CDR3 contains 16 residues. J gave up 2 bases and V 5 bases, and 5 bases lay outside the gene matches.

The J gene is TRBJ2-1, the V gene TRBV4-1; 9 bases agree with TRBD2. Germline V gene lookup returns CDR1 MGHRA and CDR2 YSYEKL. Trimming removed 0 bases from V and 8 bases from J; junction bases left unmatched: 11. This CDR3 has 17 residues. This CDR3 reads CASSQETSGSRRHEQFF. The CDR3 DNA is TGCGCCAGCAGCCAAGAAACTAGCGGGTCGCGGCGGCATGAGCAGTTCTTC.

Ten or more counts support this clonotype. The rearrangement links TRBV27 to TRBJ2-7; no firm D call. The CDR3 length is 16 residues. V was shortened by 5 bases and J by 0 bases, with 17 bases between the two germline ends. Looked up from germline, CDR1 is MNHEY and CDR2 is SMNVEV (reference sequence). CDR3 nucleotides: TGTGCCAGCAGTATCCGACTGCAGGTTAGCTCCTACGAGCAGTACTTC. Protein product: CASSIRLQVSSYEQYF.

The chain has TRBV9 and TRBJ2-1; 10 bases are shared with TRBD2. The CDR3 covers 18 residues. V was pared by 4 bases and J by 8 bases, with 18 bases of the junction left unmatched. Looked up from germline, CDR1 is SGDLS and CDR2 is YYNGEE. Written as DNA, the CDR3 is TGTGCCAGCAGCCCCGAGGGGCTAGCGGGGGCCAAATTATATGAGCAGTTCTTC. This codes for CASSPEGLAGAKLYEQFF.

This clonotype occurred a few times. The CDR3 is CASSYGRQGEKLFF. The CDR3 bases are TGTGCCAGCAGTTACGGGAGACAGGGAGAAAAACTGTTTTTT. J is TRBJ1-4 and V is TRBV6-5, with 7 bases aligning to TRBD1. The CDR3 consists of 14 residues. V lost 2 bases and J lost 8; bases outside the gene matches: 5. Looked up from germline, CDR1 is MNHEY and CDR2 is SVGAGI.

This clonotype has a handful of counts. The chain links TRBV14 to TRBJ2-1, with D perhaps TRBD1 or TRBD2 (5 bases each). The CDR3 has 16 amino acids. The V gene lost 0 bases and the J gene lost 0 bases, with 9 bases spanning the gap. Germline CDR1 reads SGHDN; CDR2 reads FVKESK. In DNA, the CDR3 is TGTGCCAGCAGCCAAGATACGGGGCGCTCCTACAATGAGCAGTTCTTC. Translating gives CASSQDTGRSYNEQFF.

This clonotype appeared many times. The rearrangement links TRBV10-3 to TRBJ2-7; D possibly uses TRBD1 or TRBD2 (5 bases each). The CDR3 is made up of 13 amino acids. The V end lost 7 bases, the J end lost 2 bases, and 12 bases lay between the germline ends. Germline CDR1 and CDR2: ENHRY and SYGVKD. The CDR3 bases are TGTGCCATCACTGCGGGCAGGGCCTACGAGCAGTACTTC. Protein: CAITAGRAYEQYF.

V usage is TRBV29-1 and J usage is TRBJ2-3; D gene ambiguous. V was trimmed by 3 bases and J by 6 bases, leaving 7 bases between them. The germline V gene has CDR1 SQVTM and CDR2 ANQGSEA. The CDR3 sequence is 11 residues long. The CDR3 coding sequence is TGCAGCGTTGATTTGGGGGATACGCAGTATTTT. It yields the protein CSVDLGDTQYF.

This clonotype was counted a few times. This chain links TRBV20-1 with TRBJ1-4, with a possible D match to TRBD1 (6 bases). The germline V gene encodes CDR1 DFQATT and CDR2 SNEGSKA (reference sequence). V lost 6 bases and J 5 bases, leaving 16 bases between the germline ends. This CDR3 contains 14 residues. The CDR3 region is CSAQTGGGNEKLFF. The CDR3 DNA is TGCAGTGCGCAGACAGGCGGGGGGAATGAAAAACTGTTTTTT.

The gene calls are TRBV10-3 and TRBJ2-5; TRBD1 might be the D (6 bases). This CDR3 has 13 amino acids. The germline V and J ends were trimmed by 4 bases and 5 bases, with 11 bases remaining between them. Germline V lookup: CDR1 ENHRY, CDR2 SYGVKD. The CDR3: CAISARQGETQYF. Written as DNA, the CDR3 is TGTGCCATCAGTGCTCGGCAGGGGGAGACCCAGTACTTC.

Ten or more counts support this clonotype. The CDR3 nucleotides read TGCGCCAGCAGCTTGGACGGGGTCGAAGTGGACGAGCAGTACTTC. This encodes CASSLDGVEVDEQYF. The rearrangement uses TRBV5-1 and TRBJ2-7, with D perhaps matching TRBD2 (5 bases). CDR1 is SGHRS, CDR2 YFSETQ, per germline. Trimming stripped 0 bases from V and 5 bases from J, with 15 bases between. The CDR3 consists of 15 residues.

The chain combines TRBV6-5 with TRBJ2-1; D is unresolved. V lost 5 bases to trimming and J lost 9 bases, with 14 bases between them. This CDR3 region has 13 residues. In germline, CDR1 is MNHEY, CDR2 SVGAGI. The CDR3 spells CASSLGPPGEQFF. For the CDR3, the DNA is TGTGCCAGCAGTCTCGGACCCCCCGGTGAGCAGTTCTTC.

The chain combines TRBV19 with TRBJ1-1, with TRBD1 matching 9 bases. The V gene end was trimmed by 6 bases and the J gene end by 7 bases; junction bases not matched to a gene: 9. The germline gives CDR1 LNHDA, CDR2 SQIVND (reference sequence). The CDR3 runs to 14 residues. CDR3: CASRPGTGFSEAFF. Here the CDR3 DNA reads TGTGCCAGTAGACCTGGGACAGGGTTCAGTGAAGCTTTCTTT.

This rearrangement joins TRBV2 to TRBJ2-1; D call uncertain. The V end lost 2 bases, the J end lost 5 bases, and 7 bases lay between the germline ends. Germline assignment: CDR1 SNHLY and CDR2 FYNNEI. The CDR3 has 13 amino acids. CDR3 protein: CASSERGNNEQFF. The CDR3, as DNA: TGTGCCAGCAGTGAACGAGGTAACAATGAGCAGTTCTTC.

The J gene is TRBJ1-2, the V gene TRBV7-9; D is unclear. Germline assignment: CDR1 SEHNR and CDR2 FQNEAQ (reference sequence). The V end lost 1 base, the J end lost 6 bases, and 12 bases lay between the germline ends. The CDR3 extends over 14 amino acids. The CDR3: CASSLEVGVNGYTF. DNA of the CDR3: TGTGCCAGCAGCTTAGAAGTCGGGGTGAATGGCTACACCTTC. Full variable domain (outside the CDR3, taken from reference TRBV7-9 and TRBJ1-2): DTGVSQNPRHKITKRGQNVTFRCDPISEHNRLYWYRQTLGQGPEFLTYFQNEAQLEKSRLLSDRFSAERPKGSFSTLEIQRTEQGDSAMYLCASSLEVGVNGYTFGSGTRLTVV.

This clonotype has more than one count but fewer than ten. The chain links TRBV5-1 to TRBJ1-1, with 9 nucleotides matching TRBD1. The junction had 2 bases not matched to a gene; V was cut back by 3 bases and J by 2 bases. Germline V gene data show CDR1 as SGHRS and CDR2 as YFSETQ. The CDR3 contains 14 residues. The CDR3: CASSWTGANTEAFF. CDR3 DNA sequence: TGCGCCAGCAGCTGGACAGGGGCCAACACTGAAGCTTTCTTT.

This sequence joins TRBV12-3 or TRBV12-4 and TRBJ2-1, with D maybe TRBD1 (5 bases). Trimming cost V 2 bases and J 7 bases, with 12 bases left between them. The CDR3 has 14 residues. The CDR3 DNA reads TGTGCCAGCAGTTTAATCCCAGGGTCGAATGAGCAGTTCTTC. Translation: CASSLIPGSNEQFF.

V is TRBV3-1 and J is TRBJ2-5; D is tentatively TRBD1 or TRBD2 (5 bases each). CDR3 size: 16 residues. V dropped 3 bases and J dropped 4 bases, with 18 bases sitting between them. The germline V gene has CDR1 LGHDT and CDR2 YNNKEL (reference sequence). Here the CDR3 reads CASSQSGGSVGETQYF. DNA of the CDR3: TGTGCCAGCAGCCAGTCTGGGGGAAGTGTGGGAGAGACCCAGTACTTC.

The table lists this clonotype with many counts. V gene TRBV3-1 combines with J gene TRBJ1-5, with a weak D call TRBD1 (6 bases). Germline CDR1 and CDR2: LGHDT and YNNKEL (reference sequence). V was shortened by 1 base and J by 2 bases, with 6 bases between the two germline ends. The CDR3 extends over 14 amino acids. The CDR3 DNA sequence: TGTGCCAGCAGCCAAGGGACAGGCAATCAGCCCCAGCATTTT. It is translated as CASSQGTGNQPQHF.

This clonotype appeared many times. This chain connects TRBV12-3 or TRBV12-4 to TRBJ1-2, with D possibly being TRBD1 (5 bases). The CDR3 sequence is 14 residues long. V was shortened by 3 bases and J by 5 bases, with 13 bases between the two germline ends. The CDR3 DNA is TGTGCCAGCAGTTTGGATAGGGGAGGGTATGGCTACACCTTC. It encodes CASSLDRGGYGYTF.

This chain uses TRBV5-1 with TRBJ1-1; 8 positions agree with TRBD1. The V segment lost 4 bases and the J segment 4 bases; nucleotides outside the gene matches: 6. The CDR3 spans 14 residues. In germline, CDR1 is SGHRS, CDR2 YFSETQ. Here the CDR3 reads CASSIGQGGTEAFF. The DNA of the CDR3 is TGCGCCAGCAGCATTGGACAGGGTGGCACTGAAGCTTTCTTT.

V is TRBV2 and J is TRBJ1-5; 7 positions agree with TRBD1. The CDR3 length is 13 residues. The V and J ends lost 8 bases and 3 bases, in that order; junction bases with no gene match: 4. From germline, CDR1 is SNHLY and CDR2 FYNNEI. CDR3 protein: CASLQGLNQPQHF. The CDR3 DNA follows: TGTGCCAGCCTACAGGGGCTCAATCAGCCCCAGCATTTT.

The sample holds a few counts of this clonotype. The V and J genes are TRBV2 and TRBJ2-7; no clear D gene. The CDR3 loop spans 12 amino acids. In germline, CDR1 is SNHLY, CDR2 FYNNEI. V was shortened by 6 bases and J by 4 bases, with 10 bases between the two germline ends. CDR3 in DNA: TGTGCCAGCAGAGAGGTGGGGTACGAGCAGTACTTC. This encodes CASREVGYEQYF.

This clonotype was seen a handful of times. The V call is TRBV5-1, the J call TRBJ1-5; TRBD1 matches 9 bases. The CDR3 runs to 17 residues. With V trimmed by 1 base and J by 5 bases, 10 bases remained unmatched. Germline V lookup: CDR1 SGHRS, CDR2 YFSETQ. The chain's CDR3 is CASSLLDRDRVYQPQHF. The CDR3 nucleotides are TGCGCCAGCAGCTTGTTGGACCGGGACAGGGTTTATCAGCCCCAGCATTTT.

The V gene is TRBV20-1, the J gene TRBJ1-5; possible D gene TRBD1, 6 bases. CDR3 length equals 17 residues. V lost 6 bases and J lost 2, with 23 bases in between. Germline loops: CDR1 DFQATT, CDR2 SNEGSKA (reference sequence). CDR3 sequence: CSANPGHGFVGNQPQHF. The CDR3 DNA sequence: TGCAGTGCCAACCCGGGACATGGGTTTGTGGGCAATCAGCCCCAGCATTTT.

The rearrangement joins TRBV18 to TRBJ2-3; D may be TRBD1 (5 bases). V lost 3 bases, J lost 2 bases, and 9 bases lay in between. CDR3 length equals 14 residues. Germline V gene sequence: CDR1 KGHSH, CDR2 LQKENI. DNA for the CDR3: TGTGCCAGCTCACCGACGACAGACACAGATACGCAGTATTTT. It yields the protein CASSPTTDTDTQYF. The full variable domain, its missing parts supplied by reference TRBV18 and TRBJ2-3, is NAGVMQNPRHLVRRRGQEARLRCSPMKGHSHVYWYRQLPEEGLKFMVYLQKENIIDESGMPKERFSAEFPKEGPSILRIQQVVRGDSAAYFCASSPTTDTDTQYFGPGTRLTVL.

This clonotype came up many times. The chain combines TRBV7-9 with TRBJ2-7, with 8 bases that match TRBD1. Germline loops: CDR1 SEHNR, CDR2 FQNEAQ (reference sequence). V was clipped by 5 bases and J by 2 bases; unmatched bases: 5. The CDR3 has 14 amino acids. CDR3 nucleotides: TGTGCCAGCAGCCTTGGACAGGGTACCTACGAGCAGTACTTC. Its protein product is CASSLGQGTYEQYF.